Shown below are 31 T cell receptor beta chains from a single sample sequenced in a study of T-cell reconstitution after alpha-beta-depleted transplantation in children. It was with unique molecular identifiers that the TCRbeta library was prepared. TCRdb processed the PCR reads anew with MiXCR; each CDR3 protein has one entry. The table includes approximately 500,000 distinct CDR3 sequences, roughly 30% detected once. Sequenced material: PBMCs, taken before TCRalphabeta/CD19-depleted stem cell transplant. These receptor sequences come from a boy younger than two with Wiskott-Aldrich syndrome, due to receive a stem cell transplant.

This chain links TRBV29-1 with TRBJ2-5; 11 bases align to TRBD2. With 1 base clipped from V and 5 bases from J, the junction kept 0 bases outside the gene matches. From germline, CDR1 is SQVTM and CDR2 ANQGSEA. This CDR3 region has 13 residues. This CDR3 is CSVEGTSGETQYF. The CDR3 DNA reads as TGCAGCGTTGAAGGGACTAGCGGGGAGACCCAGTACTTC.

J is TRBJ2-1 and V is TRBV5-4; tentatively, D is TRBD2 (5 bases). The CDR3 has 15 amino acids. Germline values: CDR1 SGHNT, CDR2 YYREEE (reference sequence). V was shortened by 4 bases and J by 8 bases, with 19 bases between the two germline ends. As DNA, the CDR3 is TGTGCCAGCAGCACCCGGGCTGGGCTACTAGATGAGCAGTTCTTC. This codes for CASSTRAGLLDEQFF. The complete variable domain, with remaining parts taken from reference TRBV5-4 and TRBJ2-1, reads ETGVTQSPTHLIKTRGQQVTLRCSSQSGHNTVSWYQQALGQGPQFIFQYYREEENGRGNFPPRFSGLQFPNYSSELNVNALELDDSALYLCASSTRAGLLDEQFFGPGTRLTVL.

This CDR3 reads CAWINAVNTEAFF. Written as DNA, the CDR3 is TGTGCCTGGATCAATGCGGTGAACACTGAAGCTTTCTTT. The chain uses TRBV30 and TRBJ1-1; D gene uncertain. Per the germline V gene, CDR1 is GTSNPN and CDR2 is SVGIG (reference sequence). The CDR3 runs 13 residues. Trimming stripped 4 bases from V and 0 bases from J, with 9 bases between.

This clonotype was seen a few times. CDR3: CASSPAEVEADTQYF. As DNA, the CDR3 is TGCGCCAGCAGCCCCGCTGAGGTCGAGGCAGATACGCAGTATTTT. The chain uses TRBV4-1 and TRBJ2-3; D unresolved. CDR1 MGHRA and CDR2 YSYEKL come from the germline V gene. The V gene lost 4 bases and the J gene lost 4 bases, with 15 bases spanning the gap. The CDR3 is 15 residues long.

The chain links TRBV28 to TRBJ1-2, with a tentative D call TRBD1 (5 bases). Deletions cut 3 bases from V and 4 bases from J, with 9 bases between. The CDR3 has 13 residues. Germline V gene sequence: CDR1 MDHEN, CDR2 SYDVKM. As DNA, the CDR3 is TGTGCCAGCAGTTTGCGACAGACCTATGGCTACACCTTC. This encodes CASSLRQTYGYTF.

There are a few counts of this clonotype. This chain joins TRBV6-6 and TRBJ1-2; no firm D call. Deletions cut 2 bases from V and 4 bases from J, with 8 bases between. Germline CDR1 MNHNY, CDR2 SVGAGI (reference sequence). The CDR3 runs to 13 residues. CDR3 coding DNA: TGTGCCAGCAGTTACCCAGTCTCCTATGGCTACACCTTC. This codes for CASSYPVSYGYTF.

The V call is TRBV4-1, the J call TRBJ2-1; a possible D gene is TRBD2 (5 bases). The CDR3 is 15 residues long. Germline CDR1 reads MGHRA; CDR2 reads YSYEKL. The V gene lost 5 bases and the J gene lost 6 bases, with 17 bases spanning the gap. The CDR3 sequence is CASSARSGRSNEQFF. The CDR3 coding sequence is TGCGCCAGCAGCGCCCGCAGCGGCCGGAGCAATGAGCAGTTCTTC.

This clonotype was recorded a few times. The CDR3 here is CASSLEVTGGVETQYF. The CDR3 bases are TGCGCCAGCAGCTTGGAGGTAACAGGCGGAGTAGAGACCCAGTACTTC. The genes are TRBV5-1 and TRBJ2-5, with D maybe TRBD1 (5 bases). This CDR3 region has 16 residues. V lost 0 bases and J lost 4, with 16 bases in between. Germline assignment: CDR1 SGHRS and CDR2 YFSETQ.

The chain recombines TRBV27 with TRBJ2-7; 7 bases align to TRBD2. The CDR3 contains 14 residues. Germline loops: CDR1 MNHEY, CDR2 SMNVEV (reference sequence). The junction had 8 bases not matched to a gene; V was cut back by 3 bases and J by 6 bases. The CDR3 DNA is TGTGCCAGCAGTTTCGCCAGCGGGGCCGCCGAGCAGTACTTC. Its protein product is CASSFASGAAEQYF.

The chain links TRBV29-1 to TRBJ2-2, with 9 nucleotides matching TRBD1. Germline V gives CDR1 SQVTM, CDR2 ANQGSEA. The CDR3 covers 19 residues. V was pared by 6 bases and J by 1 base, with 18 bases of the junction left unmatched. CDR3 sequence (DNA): TGCAGCGTGCTGGGTAAACCGGACAGGGGCCTCCTGAACACCGGGGAGCTGTTTTTT. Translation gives CSVLGKPDRGLLNTGELFF.

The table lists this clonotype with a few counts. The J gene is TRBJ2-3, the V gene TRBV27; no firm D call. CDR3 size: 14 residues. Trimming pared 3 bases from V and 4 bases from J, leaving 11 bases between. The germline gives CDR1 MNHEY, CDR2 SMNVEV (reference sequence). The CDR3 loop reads CASSFYGSPDTQYF. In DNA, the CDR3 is TGTGCCAGCAGTTTTTACGGGTCCCCAGATACGCAGTATTTT.

This CDR3 reads CAISVTGGPDEQYF. In DNA, the CDR3 is TGTGCCATCAGTGTAACAGGGGGCCCGGACGAGCAGTACTTC. The V and J genes are TRBV10-3 and TRBJ2-7, with 9 bases fitting TRBD1. Germline V gene lookup returns CDR1 ENHRY and CDR2 SYGVKD. V was clipped by 4 bases and J by 5 bases; unmatched bases: 6. The CDR3 is 14 amino acids.

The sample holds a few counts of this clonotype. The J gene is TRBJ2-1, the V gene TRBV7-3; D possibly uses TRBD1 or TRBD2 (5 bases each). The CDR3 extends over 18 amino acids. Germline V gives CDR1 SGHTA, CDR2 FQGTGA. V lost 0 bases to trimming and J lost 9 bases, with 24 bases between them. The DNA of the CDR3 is TGTGCCAGCAGCTTAACTCAATCGGCAGGGAGCGCGTCGGGTGAGCAGTTCTTC. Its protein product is CASSLTQSAGSASGEQFF.

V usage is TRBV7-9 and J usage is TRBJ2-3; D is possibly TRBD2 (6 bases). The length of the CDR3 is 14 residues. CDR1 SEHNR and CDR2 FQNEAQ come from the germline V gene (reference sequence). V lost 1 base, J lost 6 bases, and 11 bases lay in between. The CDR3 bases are TGTGCCAGCAGCTTAGGGGAGGTAGGCGATACGCAGTATTTT. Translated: CASSLGEVGDTQYF. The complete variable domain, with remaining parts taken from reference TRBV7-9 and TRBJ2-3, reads DTGVSQNPRHKITKRGQNVTFRCDPISEHNRLYWYRQTLGQGPEFLTYFQNEAQLEKSRLLSDRFSAERPKGSFSTLEIQRTEQGDSAMYLCASSLGEVGDTQYFGPGTRLTVL.

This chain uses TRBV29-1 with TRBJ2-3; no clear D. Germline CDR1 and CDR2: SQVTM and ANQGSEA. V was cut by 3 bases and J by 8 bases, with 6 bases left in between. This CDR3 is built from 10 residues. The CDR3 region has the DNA TGCAGCGTTGACCGCGGTACGCAGTATTTT. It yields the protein CSVDRGTQYF.

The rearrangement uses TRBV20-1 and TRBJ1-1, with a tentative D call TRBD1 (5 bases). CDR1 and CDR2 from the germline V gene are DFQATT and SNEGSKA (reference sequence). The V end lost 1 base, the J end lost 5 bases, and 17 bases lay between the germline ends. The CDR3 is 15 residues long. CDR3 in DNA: TGCAGTGCTAGAGGGGGGTTCGGTGGTTGGACTGAAGCTTTCTTT. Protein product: CSARGGFGGWTEAFF.

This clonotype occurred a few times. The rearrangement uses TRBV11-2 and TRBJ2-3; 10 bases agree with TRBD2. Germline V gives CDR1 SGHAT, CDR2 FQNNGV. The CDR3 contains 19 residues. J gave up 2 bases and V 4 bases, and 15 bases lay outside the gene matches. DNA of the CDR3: TGTGCCAGCAGCTCCTTTTTCCTCTCTAGCGGGAGTTCCACAGATACGCAGTATTTT. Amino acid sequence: CASSSFFLSSGSSTDTQYF.

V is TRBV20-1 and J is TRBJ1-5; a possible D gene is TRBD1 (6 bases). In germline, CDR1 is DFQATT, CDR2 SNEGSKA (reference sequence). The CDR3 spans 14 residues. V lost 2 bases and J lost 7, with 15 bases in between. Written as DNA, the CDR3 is TGCAGTGCTAGAAAAGGGGGGGGACTCCAGCCCCAGCATTTT. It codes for CSARKGGGLQPQHF.

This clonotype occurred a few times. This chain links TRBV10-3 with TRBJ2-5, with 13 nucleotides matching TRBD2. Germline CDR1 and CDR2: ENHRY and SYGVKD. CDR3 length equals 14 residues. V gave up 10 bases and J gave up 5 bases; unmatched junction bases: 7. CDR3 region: CATGLAGEGETQYF. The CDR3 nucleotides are TGTGCCACCGGACTAGCGGGAGAAGGCGAGACCCAGTACTTC.

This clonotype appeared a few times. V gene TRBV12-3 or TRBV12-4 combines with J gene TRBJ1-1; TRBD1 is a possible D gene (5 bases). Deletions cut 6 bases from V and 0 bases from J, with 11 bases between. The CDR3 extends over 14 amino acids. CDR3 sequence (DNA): TGTGCCAGCAGGGTTCAGGGCATGAACACTGAAGCTTTCTTT. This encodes CASRVQGMNTEAFF.

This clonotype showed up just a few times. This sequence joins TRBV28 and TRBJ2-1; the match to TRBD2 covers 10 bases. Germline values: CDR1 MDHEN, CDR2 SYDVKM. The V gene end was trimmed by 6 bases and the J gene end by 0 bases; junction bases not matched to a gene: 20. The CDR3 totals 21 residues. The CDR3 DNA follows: TGTGCCAGCAGCCAGAAAACCCCAAGAGCGGGAGGGCCGAGCTCCTACAATGAGCAGTTCTTC. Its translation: CASSQKTPRAGGPSSYNEQFF. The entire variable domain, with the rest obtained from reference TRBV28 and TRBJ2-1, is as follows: DVKVTQSSRYLVKRTGEKVFLECVQDMDHENMFWYRQDPGLGLRLIYFSYDVKMKEKGDIPEGYSVSREKKERFSLILESASTNQTSMYLCASSQKTPRAGGPSSYNEQFFGPGTRLTVL.

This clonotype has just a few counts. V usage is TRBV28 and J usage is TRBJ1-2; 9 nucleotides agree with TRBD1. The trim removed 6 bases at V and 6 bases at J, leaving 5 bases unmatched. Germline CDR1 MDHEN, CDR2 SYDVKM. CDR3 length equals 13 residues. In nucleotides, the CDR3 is TGTGCCAGCAGGCGAACAGGGGGCGATGGCTACACCTTC. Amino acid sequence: CASRRTGGDGYTF.

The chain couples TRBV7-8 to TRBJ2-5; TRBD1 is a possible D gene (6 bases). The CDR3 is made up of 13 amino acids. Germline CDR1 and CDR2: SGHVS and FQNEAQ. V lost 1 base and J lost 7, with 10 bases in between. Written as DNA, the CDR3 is TGTGCCAGCAGCTTAGGACAGGCGGGGACCCAGTACTTC. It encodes CASSLGQAGTQYF.

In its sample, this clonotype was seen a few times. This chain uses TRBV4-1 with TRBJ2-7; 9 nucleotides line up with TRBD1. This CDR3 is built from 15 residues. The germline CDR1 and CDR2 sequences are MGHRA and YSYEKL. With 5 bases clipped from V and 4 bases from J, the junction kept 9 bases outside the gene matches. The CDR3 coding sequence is TGCGCCAGCAGCTATAAACCGGGACAGGGATACGAGCAGTACTTC. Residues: CASSYKPGQGYEQYF.

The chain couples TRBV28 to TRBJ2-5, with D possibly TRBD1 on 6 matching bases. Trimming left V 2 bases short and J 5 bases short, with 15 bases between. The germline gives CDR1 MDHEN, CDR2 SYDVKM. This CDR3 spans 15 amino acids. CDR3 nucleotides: TGTGCCAGCAGTTTAAGACAGGTTAAGGGGGAGACCCAGTACTTC. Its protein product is CASSLRQVKGETQYF.

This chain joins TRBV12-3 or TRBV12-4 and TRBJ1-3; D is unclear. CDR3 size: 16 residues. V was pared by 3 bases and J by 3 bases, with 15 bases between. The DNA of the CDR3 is TGTGCCAGCAGTTTCATACAGTGGCTAAATGGAAACACCATATATTTT. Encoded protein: CASSFIQWLNGNTIYF.

The CDR3 reads CSARDRRMGGTDTQYF. The CDR3 region has the DNA TGCAGTGCGCGGGACAGGCGAATGGGTGGCACAGATACGCAGTATTTT. This chain uses TRBV20-1 with TRBJ2-3, with 8 positions matching TRBD1. V dropped 6 bases and J dropped 1; count of bases not matched to a gene: 12. Germline lookup yields CDR1 DFQATT and CDR2 SNEGSKA (reference sequence). CDR3 size: 16 residues.

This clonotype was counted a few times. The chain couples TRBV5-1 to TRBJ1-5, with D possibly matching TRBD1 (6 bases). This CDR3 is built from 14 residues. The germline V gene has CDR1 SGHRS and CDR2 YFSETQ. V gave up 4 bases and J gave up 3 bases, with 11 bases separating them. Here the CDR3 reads CASSLDSPNQPQHF. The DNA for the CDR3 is TGCGCCAGCAGCCTGGACAGCCCCAATCAGCCCCAGCATTTT.

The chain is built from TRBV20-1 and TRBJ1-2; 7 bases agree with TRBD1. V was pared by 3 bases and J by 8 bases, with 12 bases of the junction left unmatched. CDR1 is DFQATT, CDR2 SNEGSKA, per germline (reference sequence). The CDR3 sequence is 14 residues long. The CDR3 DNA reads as TGCAGTGCTAGGGGGGGGACAGCAAATCGGGGCTACACCTTC. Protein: CSARGGTANRGYTF.

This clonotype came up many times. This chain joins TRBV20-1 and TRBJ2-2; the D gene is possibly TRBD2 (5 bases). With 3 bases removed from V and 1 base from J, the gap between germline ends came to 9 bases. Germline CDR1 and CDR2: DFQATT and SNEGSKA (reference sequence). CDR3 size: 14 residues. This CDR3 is CSASNAGNTGELFF. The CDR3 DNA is TGCAGTGCTAGTAACGCGGGGAACACCGGGGAGCTGTTTTTT.

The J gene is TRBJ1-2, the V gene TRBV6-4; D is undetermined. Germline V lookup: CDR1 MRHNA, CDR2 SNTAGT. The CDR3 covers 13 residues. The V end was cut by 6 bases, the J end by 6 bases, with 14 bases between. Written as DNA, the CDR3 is TGTGCCAGCAGCTTTGGACCGGGAAATGGCTACACCTTC. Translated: CASSFGPGNGYTF.